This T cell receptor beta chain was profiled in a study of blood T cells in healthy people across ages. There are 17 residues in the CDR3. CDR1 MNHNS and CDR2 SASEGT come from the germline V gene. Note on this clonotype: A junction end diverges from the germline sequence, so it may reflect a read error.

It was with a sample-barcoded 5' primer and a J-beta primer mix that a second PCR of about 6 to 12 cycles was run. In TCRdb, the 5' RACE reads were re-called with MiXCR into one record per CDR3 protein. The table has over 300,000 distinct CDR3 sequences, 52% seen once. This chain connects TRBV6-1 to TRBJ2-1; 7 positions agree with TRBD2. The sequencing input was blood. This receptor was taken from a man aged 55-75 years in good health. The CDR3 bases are TGTGCCAGCAGACGCGGGCGACGGGGGGACTCCTACGATGAGCAGTTCTTC. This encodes CASRRGRRGDSYDEQFF.